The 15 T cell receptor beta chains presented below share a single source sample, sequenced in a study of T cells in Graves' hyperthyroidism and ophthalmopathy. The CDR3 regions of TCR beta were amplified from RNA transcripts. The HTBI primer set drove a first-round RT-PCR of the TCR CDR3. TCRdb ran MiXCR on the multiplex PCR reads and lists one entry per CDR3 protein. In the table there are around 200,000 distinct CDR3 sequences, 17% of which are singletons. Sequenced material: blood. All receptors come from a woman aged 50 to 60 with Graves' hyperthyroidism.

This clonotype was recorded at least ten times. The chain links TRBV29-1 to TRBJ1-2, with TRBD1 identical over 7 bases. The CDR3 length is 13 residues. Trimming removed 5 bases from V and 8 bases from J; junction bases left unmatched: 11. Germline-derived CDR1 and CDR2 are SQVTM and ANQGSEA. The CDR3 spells CSVPEGAGRGYTF. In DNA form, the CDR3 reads TGCAGCGTTCCCGAGGGGGCAGGGAGGGGCTACACCTTC.

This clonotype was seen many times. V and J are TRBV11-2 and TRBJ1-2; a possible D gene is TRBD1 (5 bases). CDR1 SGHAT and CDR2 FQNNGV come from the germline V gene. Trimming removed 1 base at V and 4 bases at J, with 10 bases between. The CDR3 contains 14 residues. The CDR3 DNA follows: TGTGCCAGCAGCTTAGGGGGGAGGGGCTATGGCTACACCTTC. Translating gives CASSLGGRGYGYTF.

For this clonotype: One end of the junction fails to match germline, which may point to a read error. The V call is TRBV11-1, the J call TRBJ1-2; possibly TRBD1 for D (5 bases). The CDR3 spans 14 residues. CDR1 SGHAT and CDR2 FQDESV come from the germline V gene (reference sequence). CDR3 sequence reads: CASSPPQGVDGYTF. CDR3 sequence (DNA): TGCGCCAGCAGCCCGCCCCAAGGGGTTGATGGCTACACCTTC.

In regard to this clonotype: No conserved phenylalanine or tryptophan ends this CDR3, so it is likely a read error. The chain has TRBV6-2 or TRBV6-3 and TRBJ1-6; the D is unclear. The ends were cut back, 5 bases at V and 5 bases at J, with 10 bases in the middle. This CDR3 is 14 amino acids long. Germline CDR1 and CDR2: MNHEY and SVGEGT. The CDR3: CASSHPLDNSPLHV. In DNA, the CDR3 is TGTGCCAGCAGTCATCCCCTTGATAATTCACCCCTCCACGTT.

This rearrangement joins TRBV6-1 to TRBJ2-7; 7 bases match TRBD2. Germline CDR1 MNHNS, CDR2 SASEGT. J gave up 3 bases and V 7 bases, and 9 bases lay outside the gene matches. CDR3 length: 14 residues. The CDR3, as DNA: TGTGCCAGCACCCTATATGGGAGGGACTACGAGCAGTACTTC. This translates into CASTLYGRDYEQYF.

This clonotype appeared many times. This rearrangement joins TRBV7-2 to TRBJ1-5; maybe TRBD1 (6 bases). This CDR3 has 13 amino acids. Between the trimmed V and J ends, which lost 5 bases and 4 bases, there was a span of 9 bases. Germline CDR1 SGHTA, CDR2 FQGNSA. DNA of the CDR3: TGTGCCAGCAGCATGCAGGGGAATCAGCCCCAGCATTTT. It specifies CASSMQGNQPQHF.

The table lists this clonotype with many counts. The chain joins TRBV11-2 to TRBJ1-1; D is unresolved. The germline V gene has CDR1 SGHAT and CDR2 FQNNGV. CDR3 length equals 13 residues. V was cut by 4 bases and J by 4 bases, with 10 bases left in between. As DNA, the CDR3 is TGTGCCAGCAGCTATACAGTCCTCACTGAAGCTTTCTTT. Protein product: CASSYTVLTEAFF.

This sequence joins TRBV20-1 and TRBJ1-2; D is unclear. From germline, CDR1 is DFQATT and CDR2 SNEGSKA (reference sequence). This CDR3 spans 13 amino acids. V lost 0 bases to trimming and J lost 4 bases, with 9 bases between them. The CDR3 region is CSARDPRPYGYTF. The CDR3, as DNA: TGCAGTGCTAGAGATCCGCGTCCCTATGGCTACACCTTC.

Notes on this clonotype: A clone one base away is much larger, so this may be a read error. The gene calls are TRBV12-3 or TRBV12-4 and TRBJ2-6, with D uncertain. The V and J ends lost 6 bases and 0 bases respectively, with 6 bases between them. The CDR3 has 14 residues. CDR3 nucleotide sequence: TGTGCCAGCAGAAAGGGCTCTGGGGCCAACGTCCTGACTTTC. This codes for CASRKGSGANVLTF.

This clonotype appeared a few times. The CDR3 DNA reads as TGCGCCAGCAGCTTGGAGTTCGGTTGGGGGGATAACTATGGCTACACCTTC. Translated, it gives CASSLEFGWGDNYGYTF. This chain uses TRBV5-1 with TRBJ1-2, with D maybe TRBD1 (5 bases). V lost 0 bases, J lost 1 base, and 16 bases lay in between. From germline, CDR1 is SGHRS and CDR2 YFSETQ. The CDR3 is made up of 17 amino acids.

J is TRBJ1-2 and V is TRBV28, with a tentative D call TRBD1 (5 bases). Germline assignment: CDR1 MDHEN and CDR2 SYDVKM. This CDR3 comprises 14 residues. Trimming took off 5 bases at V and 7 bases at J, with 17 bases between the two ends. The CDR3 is CASSKQLQVGGYTF. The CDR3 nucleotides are TGTGCCAGCAGTAAACAACTACAGGTCGGTGGCTACACCTTC.

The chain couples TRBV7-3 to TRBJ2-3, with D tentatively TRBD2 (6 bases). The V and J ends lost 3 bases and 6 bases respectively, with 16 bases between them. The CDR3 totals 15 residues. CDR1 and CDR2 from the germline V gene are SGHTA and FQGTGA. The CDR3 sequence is CASSFELGTLDTQYF. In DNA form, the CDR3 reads TGTGCCAGCAGCTTCGAATTAGGGACTCTTGATACGCAGTATTTT.

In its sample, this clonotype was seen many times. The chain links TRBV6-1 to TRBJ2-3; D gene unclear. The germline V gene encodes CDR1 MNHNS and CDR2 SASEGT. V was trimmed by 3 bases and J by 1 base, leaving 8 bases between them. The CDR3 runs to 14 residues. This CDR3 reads CASSDPLGTDTQYF. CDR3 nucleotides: TGTGCCAGCAGTGACCCACTTGGCACAGATACGCAGTATTTT.

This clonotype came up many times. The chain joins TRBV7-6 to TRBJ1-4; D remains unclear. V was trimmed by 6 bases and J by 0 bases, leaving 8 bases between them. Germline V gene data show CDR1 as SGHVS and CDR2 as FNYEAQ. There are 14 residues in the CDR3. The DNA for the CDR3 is TGTGCCAGCAGAAGAGATGCAACTAATGAAAAACTGTTTTTT. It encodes CASRRDATNEKLFF.

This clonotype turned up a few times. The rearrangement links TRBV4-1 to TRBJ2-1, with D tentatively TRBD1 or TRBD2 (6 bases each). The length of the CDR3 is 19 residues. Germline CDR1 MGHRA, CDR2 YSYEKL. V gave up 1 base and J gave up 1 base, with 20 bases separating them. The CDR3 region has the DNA TGCGCCAGCAGCCAAGTACCCGCCGTCGGGGGCGCTTCCTACAATGAGCAGTTCTTC. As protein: CASSQVPAVGGASYNEQFF.